This entry lists 26 T cell receptor beta chains sequenced from one sample in a study of cytomegalovirus exposure and HLA in healthy donors. TCRdb's copy holds only in-frame clones and misses some; the assay was immunoSEQ multiplex PCR. The table lists approximately 160,000 clones, 85% to 90% of them singletons, with about 3.5% in the top ten. Source material: PBMCs. Receptor source: a young woman in good health and CMV-seropositive.

This clone is classed as medium-sized (0.01 to 0.1%). This chain joins TRBV5-1 and TRBJ1-2; D remains unclear. V was trimmed by 3 bases and J by 3 bases, leaving 9 bases between them. Germline CDR1 reads SGHRS; CDR2 reads YFSETQ. The CDR3 runs to 13 residues. This CDR3 reads CASSSQLDYGYTF. CDR3 DNA sequence: TGCGCCAGCAGCTCTCAACTGGACTATGGCTACACCTTC.

The chain is built from TRBV4-2 and TRBJ1-5; tentatively, D is TRBD1 (6 bases). The CDR3 sequence is 17 residues long. V dropped 0 bases and J dropped 2 bases, with 14 bases sitting between them. Germline-derived CDR1 and CDR2 are LGHNA and YNFKEQ. In nucleotides, the CDR3 is TGTGCCAGCAGCCAAGAATCGGGGGGCGCCGGCAATCAGCCCCAGCATTTT. Translating it yields CASSQESGGAGNQPQHF.

This clone was seen just once. This chain links TRBV10-1 with TRBJ2-3; 9 bases are shared with TRBD2. Germline values: CDR1 WNHNN, CDR2 SYGVQD (reference sequence). V was clipped by 0 bases and J by 6 bases; unmatched bases: 10. CDR3 length: 17 amino acids. The CDR3: CASSESTPASGTDTQYF. The DNA of the CDR3 is TGCGCCAGCAGTGAGTCGACCCCCGCTAGCGGGACGGATACGCAGTATTTT.

The CDR3 reads CASRLPGQAYEQYF. The DNA for the CDR3 is TGTGCCAGCAGGCTACCAGGACAGGCCTACGAGCAGTACTTC. The chain joins TRBV6-1 to TRBJ2-7; 7 bases are shared with TRBD1. J was trimmed by 2 bases and V by 6 bases; bases with no gene match: 7. CDR1 is MNHNS, CDR2 SASEGT, per germline. The CDR3 covers 14 residues.

This chain joins TRBV11-2 and TRBJ1-3, with D maybe TRBD1 (6 bases). Between the trimmed V and J ends, which lost 1 base and 0 bases, there was a span of 7 bases. The CDR3 contains 15 residues. CDR1 and CDR2 (germline): SGHAT, FQNNGV. The CDR3 reads CASSLVRGSGNTIYF. In DNA, the CDR3 is TGTGCCAGCAGCTTAGTCAGGGGCTCTGGAAACACCATATATTTT.

This chain's CDR3 is CAIKSGGYNEQFF. The CDR3 DNA reads TGTGCCATCAAAAGCGGGGGGTACAATGAGCAGTTCTTC. The V gene is TRBV10-3, the J gene TRBJ2-1, with TRBD2 identical over 9 bases. Germline values: CDR1 ENHRY, CDR2 SYGVKD. The CDR3 consists of 13 residues. The junction had 2 bases not matched to a gene; V was cut back by 7 bases and J by 4 bases.

The rearrangement uses TRBV5-4 and TRBJ2-7; 7 bases are shared with TRBD2. This CDR3 is 16 amino acids long. The germline gives CDR1 SGHNT, CDR2 YYREEE (reference sequence). V gave up 4 bases and J gave up 2 bases; unmatched junction bases: 12. The CDR3 protein is CASSHPTSDFAYEQYF. The CDR3 DNA reads TGTGCCAGCAGCCATCCCACTAGCGATTTCGCCTACGAGCAGTACTTC. The full variable domain, completed using reference TRBV5-4 and TRBJ2-7, is ETGVTQSPTHLIKTRGQQVTLRCSSQSGHNTVSWYQQALGQGPQFIFQYYREEENGRGNFPPRFSGLQFPNYSSELNVNALELDDSALYLCASSHPTSDFAYEQYFGPGTRLTVT.

The chain recombines TRBV4-2 with TRBJ1-5; D perhaps matches TRBD1 (6 bases). The CDR3 spans 15 residues. V lost 3 bases, J lost 3 bases, and 12 bases lay in between. Per germline, CDR1 LGHNA and CDR2 YNFKEQ. The DNA for the CDR3 is TGTGCCAGCAGCCAGGCGGGGGGGCTCAATCAGCCCCAGCATTTT. Its protein product is CASSQAGGLNQPQHF.

The gene calls are TRBV7-8 and TRBJ2-7; TRBD2 matches 10 bases. The V gene end was trimmed by 5 bases and the J gene end by 3 bases; junction bases not matched to a gene: 4. Germline CDR1 reads SGHVS; CDR2 reads FQNEAQ. The CDR3 runs to 14 residues. Here the CDR3 DNA reads TGTGCCAGCAGCCCTTGGACTAGCGGCTACGAGCAGTACTTC. Its protein product is CASSPWTSGYEQYF.

The chain couples TRBV11-2 to TRBJ2-7; D ambiguous. The germline V gene has CDR1 SGHAT and CDR2 FQNNGV. The V end was cut by 2 bases, the J end by 2 bases, with 7 bases between. This CDR3 is 13 amino acids long. This chain's CDR3 is CASSLNLPYEQYF. The CDR3 DNA sequence: TGTGCCAGCAGCTTAAACTTACCCTACGAGCAGTACTTC.

The chain combines TRBV29-1 with TRBJ1-5, with D possibly TRBD1 on 5 matching bases. Per germline, CDR1 SQVTM and CDR2 ANQGSEA. The CDR3 has 13 residues. Trimming took 1 base from V and 6 from J, leaving 10 bases between them. The CDR3 loop is CSVEGHGGQPQHF. The CDR3 coding sequence is TGCAGCGTTGAAGGACACGGGGGTCAGCCCCAGCATTTT.

The chain couples TRBV7-9 to TRBJ2-7, with 7 bases fitting TRBD2. This CDR3 has 14 amino acids. Germline values: CDR1 SEHNR, CDR2 FQNEAQ (reference sequence). J gave up 7 bases and V 0 bases, and 6 bases lay outside the gene matches. The CDR3 DNA follows: TGTGCCAGCAGCTTAGCGGGAGGGCCGGAGGAGCAGTACTTC. Its protein product is CASSLAGGPEEQYF.

The chain combines TRBV2 with TRBJ2-5, with TRBD2 as a possible D gene (5 bases). Germline CDR1 SNHLY, CDR2 FYNNEI. Trimming shortened V by 8 bases and J by 2 bases, and 12 bases separated the two germline ends. CDR3 size: 13 residues. The CDR3 DNA is TGTGCCAGCTTTAGCGCCCTTCAAGAGACCCAGTACTTC. Translating gives CASFSALQETQYF.

The J gene is TRBJ2-2, the V gene TRBV5-1; 7 nucleotides match TRBD2. The germline V gene has CDR1 SGHRS and CDR2 YFSETQ. V was clipped by 5 bases and J by 0 bases; unmatched bases: 13. This CDR3 spans 18 amino acids. CDR3 residues: CASRVPGLHTPNTGELFF. The CDR3 DNA is TGCGCCAGCAGGGTTCCGGGACTACATACTCCGAACACCGGGGAGCTGTTTTTT.

The chain joins TRBV5-1 to TRBJ2-3, with 13 bases matching TRBD2. The length of the CDR3 is 15 residues. The germline V gene has CDR1 SGHRS and CDR2 YFSETQ. With 0 bases clipped from V and 6 bases from J, the junction kept 1 base outside the gene matches. The CDR3, as DNA: TGCGCCAGCAGCTTGGGGACTAGCGGGAGTGATACGCAGTATTTT. Its protein product is CASSLGTSGSDTQYF. Full variable domain (outside the CDR3, taken from reference TRBV5-1 and TRBJ2-3): KAGVTQTPRYLIKTRGQQVTLSCSPISGHRSVSWYQQTPGQGLQFLFEYFSETQRNKGNFPGRFSGRQFSNSRSEMNVSTLELGDSALYLCASSLGTSGSDTQYFGPGTRLTVL.

CDR3 loop: CASSVGLAAYNEQFF. The CDR3 region has the DNA TGCGCCAGCAGCGTAGGACTAGCAGCTTACAATGAGCAGTTCTTC. This chain connects TRBV5-1 to TRBJ2-1; 8 nucleotides match TRBD2. CDR1 is SGHRS and CDR2 is YFSETQ in the germline V gene. Germline trimming cut 4 bases from V and 4 bases from J; bases unmatched to any gene: 7. The CDR3 length is 15 residues.

The chain uses TRBV4-2 and TRBJ2-7; 13 bases are a match to TRBD2. In germline, CDR1 is LGHNA, CDR2 YNFKEQ. This CDR3 spans 16 amino acids. Trimming took 3 bases from V and 4 from J; bases not matched to a gene: 6. CDR3 coding DNA: TGTGCCAGCAGCCATGGACTAGCGGGAGTCAGTTACGAGCAGTACTTC. As protein: CASSHGLAGVSYEQYF.

The chain employs TRBV7-9 and TRBJ2-7, with a possible D match to TRBD2 (6 bases). The CDR3 runs to 15 residues. With 5 bases removed from V and 3 bases from J, the gap between germline ends came to 17 bases. Germline lookup yields CDR1 SEHNR and CDR2 FQNEAQ (reference sequence). The DNA of the CDR3 is TGTGCCAGCAGCCCCGTTGGGGACTCCGACTACGAGCAGTACTTC. Translation gives CASSPVGDSDYEQYF. The whole variable domain, remainder taken from reference TRBV7-9 and TRBJ2-7, is DTGVSQNPRHKITKRGQNVTFRCDPISEHNRLYWYRQTLGQGPEFLTYFQNEAQLEKSRLLSDRFSAERPKGSFSTLEIQRTEQGDSAMYLCASSPVGDSDYEQYFGPGTRLTVT.

The gene calls are TRBV6-5 and TRBJ2-7, with a possible D match to TRBD2 (5 bases). The germline gives CDR1 MNHEY, CDR2 SVGAGI. Trimming removed 0 bases at V and 0 bases at J, with 9 bases between. The CDR3 contains 15 residues. The CDR3 DNA sequence: TGTGCCAGCAGTTACTCAGGAGGTCTCTCCTACGAGCAGTACTTC. Translated: CASSYSGGLSYEQYF.

J is TRBJ1-1 and V is TRBV5-6; D is undetermined. Between the trimmed V and J ends, which lost 1 base and 2 bases, there was a span of 18 bases. The CDR3 runs to 17 residues. Germline CDR1 and CDR2: SGHDT and YYEEEE. Written as DNA, the CDR3 is TGTGCCAGCAGCTTGTTGGCGGGTTTTGGACCAAACACTGAAGCTTTCTTT. Protein: CASSLLAGFGPNTEAFF.

The rearrangement joins TRBV28 to TRBJ2-7; 7 positions agree with TRBD1. This CDR3 contains 15 residues. Germline assignment: CDR1 MDHEN and CDR2 SYDVKM. The junction had 8 bases not matched to a gene; V was cut back by 5 bases and J by 1 base. CDR3 coding DNA: TGTGCCAGCAGTATAGACAGGGTTGGATCCTACGAGCAGTACTTC. It yields the protein CASSIDRVGSYEQYF.

This rearrangement joins TRBV6-6 to TRBJ2-2; 8 bases align to TRBD1. The CDR3 loop spans 16 amino acids. Germline-derived CDR1 and CDR2 are MNHNY and SVGAGI (reference sequence). The V segment lost 2 bases and the J segment 0 bases; nucleotides outside the gene matches: 2. The CDR3, as DNA: TGTGCCAGCAGTTACGTACAGGGGGCGAACACCGGGGAGCTGTTTTTT. Protein: CASSYVQGANTGELFF.

This sequence joins TRBV28 and TRBJ1-4, with D hard to call. The CDR3 contains 17 residues. CDR1 is MDHEN, CDR2 SYDVKM, per germline. Trimming took off 4 bases at V and 6 bases at J, with 21 bases between the two ends. The CDR3 reads CASSSPQLEMTYEKLFF. In DNA form, the CDR3 reads TGTGCCAGCAGTTCCCCCCAACTCGAGATGACTTATGAAAAACTGTTTTTT.

The rearrangement uses TRBV7-9 and TRBJ1-2; 7 positions agree with TRBD1. This CDR3 is 15 amino acids long. CDR1 is SEHNR and CDR2 is FQNEAQ in the germline V gene (reference sequence). The ends lost 1 base at V and 4 bases at J; junction bases unmatched: 6. The CDR3 bases are TGTGCCAGCAGCTTAGGCGGAACAGGGGTCTATGGCTACACCTTC. It specifies CASSLGGTGVYGYTF.

The chain joins TRBV29-1 to TRBJ1-1; TRBD1 agrees at 9 bases. Germline loops: CDR1 SQVTM, CDR2 ANQGSEA. Unmatched junction bases numbered 6, after V lost 7 bases and J lost 3 bases. This CDR3 has 13 amino acids. CDR3 DNA sequence: TGCAGCGCATCGACAGGGGGGGACACTGAAGCTTTCTTT. This encodes CSASTGGDTEAFF. The whole variable domain, remainder taken from reference TRBV29-1 and TRBJ1-1, is SAVISQKPSRDICQRGTSLTIQCQVDSQVTMMFWYRQQPGQSLTLIATANQGSEATYESGFVIDKFPISRPNLTFSTLTVSNMSPEDSSIYLCSASTGGDTEAFFGQGTRLTVV.

V gene TRBV20-1 combines with J gene TRBJ2-7; D might be TRBD1 (5 bases). The CDR3 sequence is 11 residues long. Trimming removed 6 bases from V and 5 bases from J, with 11 bases in between. CDR1 and CDR2 from the germline V gene are DFQATT and SNEGSKA (reference sequence). CDR3 nucleotides: TGCAGTGCCGTGGGGCTCCACGAGCAGTACTTC. Its protein is CSAVGLHEQYF.